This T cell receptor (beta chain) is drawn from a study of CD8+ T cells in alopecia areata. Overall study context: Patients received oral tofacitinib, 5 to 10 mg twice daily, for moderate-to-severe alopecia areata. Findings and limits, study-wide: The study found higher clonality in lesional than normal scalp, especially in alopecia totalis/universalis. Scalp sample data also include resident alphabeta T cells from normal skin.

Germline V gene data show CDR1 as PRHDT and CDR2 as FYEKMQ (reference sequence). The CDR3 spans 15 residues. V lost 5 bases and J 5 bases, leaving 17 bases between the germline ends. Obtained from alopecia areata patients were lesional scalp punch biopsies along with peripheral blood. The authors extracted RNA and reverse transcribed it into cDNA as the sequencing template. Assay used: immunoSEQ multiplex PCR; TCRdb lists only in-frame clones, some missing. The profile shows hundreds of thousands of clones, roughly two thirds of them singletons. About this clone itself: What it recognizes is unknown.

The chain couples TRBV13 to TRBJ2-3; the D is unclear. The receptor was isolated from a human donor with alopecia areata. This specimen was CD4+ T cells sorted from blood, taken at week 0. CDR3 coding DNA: TGTGCCAGCAGCCCACCCGGGCAGCCGAAAGATACGCAGTATTTT. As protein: CASSPPGQPKDTQYF. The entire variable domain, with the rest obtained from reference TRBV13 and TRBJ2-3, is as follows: AAGVIQSPRHLIKEKRETATLKCYPIPRHDTVYWYQQGPGQDPQFLISFYEKMQSDKGSIPDRFSAQQFSDYHSELNMSSLELGDSALYFCASSPPGQPKDTQYFGPGTRLTVL.